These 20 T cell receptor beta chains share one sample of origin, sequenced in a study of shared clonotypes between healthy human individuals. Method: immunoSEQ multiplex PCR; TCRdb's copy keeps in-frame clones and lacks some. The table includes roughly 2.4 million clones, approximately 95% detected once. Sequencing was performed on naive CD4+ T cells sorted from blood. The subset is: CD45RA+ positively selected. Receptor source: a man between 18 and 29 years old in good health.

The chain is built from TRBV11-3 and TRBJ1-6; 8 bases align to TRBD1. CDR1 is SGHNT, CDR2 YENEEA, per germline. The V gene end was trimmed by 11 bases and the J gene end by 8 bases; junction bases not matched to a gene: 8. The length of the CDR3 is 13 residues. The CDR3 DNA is TGTGCCGGGTTGGACAGGGCTGATTCACCCCTCCACTTT. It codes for CAGLDRADSPLHF.

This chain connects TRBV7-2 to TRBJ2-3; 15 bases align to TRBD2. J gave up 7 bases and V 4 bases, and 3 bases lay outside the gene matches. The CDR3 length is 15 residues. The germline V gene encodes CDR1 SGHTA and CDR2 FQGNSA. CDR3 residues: CASSSGLAGGNTQYF. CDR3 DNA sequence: TGTGCCAGCAGCTCGGGACTAGCGGGAGGTAATACGCAGTATTTT.

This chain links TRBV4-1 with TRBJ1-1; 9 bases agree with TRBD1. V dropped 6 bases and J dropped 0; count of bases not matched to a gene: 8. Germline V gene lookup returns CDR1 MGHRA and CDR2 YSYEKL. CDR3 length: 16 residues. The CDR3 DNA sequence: TGCGCCAGCAGGGCAGTGGGGACAGGGATGAACACTGAAGCTTTCTTT. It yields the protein CASRAVGTGMNTEAFF.

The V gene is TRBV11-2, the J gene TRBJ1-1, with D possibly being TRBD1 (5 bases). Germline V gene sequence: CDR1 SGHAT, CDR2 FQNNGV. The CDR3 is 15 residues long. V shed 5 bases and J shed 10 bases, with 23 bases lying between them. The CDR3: CASSPGTVGVQRAFF. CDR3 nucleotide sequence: TGTGCCAGCAGCCCCGGGACGGTAGGGGTACAAAGAGCTTTCTTT.

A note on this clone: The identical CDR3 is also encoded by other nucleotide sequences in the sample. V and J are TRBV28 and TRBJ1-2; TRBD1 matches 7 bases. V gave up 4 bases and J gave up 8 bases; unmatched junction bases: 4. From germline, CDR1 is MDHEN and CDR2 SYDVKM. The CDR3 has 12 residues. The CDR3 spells CASSSSGGGYTF. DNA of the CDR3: TGTGCCAGCAGTTCATCAGGGGGAGGCTACACCTTC.

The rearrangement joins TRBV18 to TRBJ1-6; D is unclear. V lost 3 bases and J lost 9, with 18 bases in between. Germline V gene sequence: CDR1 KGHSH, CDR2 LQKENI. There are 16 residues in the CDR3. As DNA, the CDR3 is TGTGCCAGCTCACCGGAGGGTCCAGTTGGTATTTCACCCCTCCACTTT. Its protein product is CASSPEGPVGISPLHF.

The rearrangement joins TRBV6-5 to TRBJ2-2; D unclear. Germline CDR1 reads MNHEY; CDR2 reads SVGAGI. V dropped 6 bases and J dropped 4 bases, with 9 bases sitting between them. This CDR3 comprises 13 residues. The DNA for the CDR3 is TGTGCCAGCAGCCCCCCCGGCACCGGGGAGCTGTTTTTT. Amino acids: CASSPPGTGELFF.

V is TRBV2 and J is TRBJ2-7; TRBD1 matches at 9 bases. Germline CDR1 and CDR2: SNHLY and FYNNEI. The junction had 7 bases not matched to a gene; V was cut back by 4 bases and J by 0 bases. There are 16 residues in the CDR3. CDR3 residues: CASSAQQGASSYEQYF. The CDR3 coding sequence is TGTGCCAGCAGTGCCCAACAGGGGGCCTCCTCCTACGAGCAGTACTTC.

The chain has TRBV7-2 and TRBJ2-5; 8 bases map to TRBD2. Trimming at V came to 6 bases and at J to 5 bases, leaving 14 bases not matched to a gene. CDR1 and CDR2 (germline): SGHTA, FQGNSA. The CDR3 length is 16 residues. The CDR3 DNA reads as TGTGCCAGCAGTCCCAACCTCGGGGGGGCAGGGGAGACCCAGTACTTC. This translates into CASSPNLGGAGETQYF.

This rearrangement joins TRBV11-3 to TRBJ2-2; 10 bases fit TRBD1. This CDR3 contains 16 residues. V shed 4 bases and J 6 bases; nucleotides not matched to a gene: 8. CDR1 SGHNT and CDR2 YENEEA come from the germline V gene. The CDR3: CASSYGTGVFPGELFF. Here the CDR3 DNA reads TGTGCCAGCAGCTACGGGACAGGGGTGTTTCCCGGGGAGCTGTTTTTT. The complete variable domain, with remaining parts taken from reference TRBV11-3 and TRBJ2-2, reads EAGVVQSPRYKIIEKKQPVAFWCNPISGHNTLYWYLQNLGQGPELLIRYENEEAVDDSQLPKDRFSAERLKGVDSTLKIQPAELGDSAVYLCASSYGTGVFPGELFFGEGSRLTVL.

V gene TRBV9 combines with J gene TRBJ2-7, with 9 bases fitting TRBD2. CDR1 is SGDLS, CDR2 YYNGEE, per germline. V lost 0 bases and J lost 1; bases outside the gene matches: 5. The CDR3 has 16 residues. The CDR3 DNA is TGTGCCAGCAGCGTAGCAGCGGGGGGCCTTTCCTACGAGCAGTACTTC. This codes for CASSVAAGGLSYEQYF.

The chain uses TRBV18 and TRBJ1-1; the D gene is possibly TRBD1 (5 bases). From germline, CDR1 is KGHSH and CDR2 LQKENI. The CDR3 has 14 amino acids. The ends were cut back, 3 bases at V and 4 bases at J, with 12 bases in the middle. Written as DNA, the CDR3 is TGTGCCAGCTCACCTGTAGGGGCGGGCACTGAAGCTTTCTTT. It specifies CASSPVGAGTEAFF.

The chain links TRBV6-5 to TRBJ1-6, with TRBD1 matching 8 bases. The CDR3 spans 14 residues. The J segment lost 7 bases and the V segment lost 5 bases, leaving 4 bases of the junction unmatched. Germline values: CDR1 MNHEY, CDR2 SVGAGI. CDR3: CASSQGQENSPLHF. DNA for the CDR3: TGTGCCAGCAGTCAGGGACAGGAAAATTCACCCCTCCACTTT.

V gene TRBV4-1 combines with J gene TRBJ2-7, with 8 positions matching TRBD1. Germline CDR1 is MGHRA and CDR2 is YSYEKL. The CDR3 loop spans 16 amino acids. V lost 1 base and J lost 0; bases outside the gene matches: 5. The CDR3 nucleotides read TGCGCCAGCAGCCAAGGCGGACAGGGATACTCCTACGAGCAGTACTTC. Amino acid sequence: CASSQGGQGYSYEQYF.

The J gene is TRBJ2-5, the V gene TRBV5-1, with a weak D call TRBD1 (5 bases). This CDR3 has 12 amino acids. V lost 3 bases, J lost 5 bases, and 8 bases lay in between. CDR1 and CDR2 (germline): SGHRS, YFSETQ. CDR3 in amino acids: CASSSQAETQYF. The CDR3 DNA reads TGCGCCAGCAGCTCACAGGCGGAGACCCAGTACTTC.

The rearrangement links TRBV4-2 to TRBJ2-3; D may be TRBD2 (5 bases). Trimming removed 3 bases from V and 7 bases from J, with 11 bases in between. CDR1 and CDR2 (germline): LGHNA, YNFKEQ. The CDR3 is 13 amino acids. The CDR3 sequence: CASSQITRYTQYF. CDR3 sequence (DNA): TGTGCCAGCAGCCAGATTACTAGATATACGCAGTATTTT.

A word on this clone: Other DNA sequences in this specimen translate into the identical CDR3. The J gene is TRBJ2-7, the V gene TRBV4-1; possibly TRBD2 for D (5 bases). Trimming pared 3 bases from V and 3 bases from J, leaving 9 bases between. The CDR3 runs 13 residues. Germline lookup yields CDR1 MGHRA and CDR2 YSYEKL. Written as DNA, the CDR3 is TGCGCCAGCAGCCAGGATACTAGCTACGAGCAGTACTTC. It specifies CASSQDTSYEQYF.

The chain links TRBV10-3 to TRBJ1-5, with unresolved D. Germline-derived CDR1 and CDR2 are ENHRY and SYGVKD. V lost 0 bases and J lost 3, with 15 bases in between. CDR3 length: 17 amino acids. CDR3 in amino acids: CAISESKSKGSNQPQHF. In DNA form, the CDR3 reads TGTGCCATCAGTGAGTCTAAGTCCAAGGGTTCCAATCAGCCCCAGCATTTT.

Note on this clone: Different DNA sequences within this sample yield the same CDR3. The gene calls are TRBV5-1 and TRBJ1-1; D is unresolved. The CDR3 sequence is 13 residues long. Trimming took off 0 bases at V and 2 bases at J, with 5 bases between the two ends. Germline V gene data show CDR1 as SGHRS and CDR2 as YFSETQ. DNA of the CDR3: TGCGCCAGCAGCTTGGTGGACAACACTGAAGCTTTCTTT. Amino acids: CASSLVDNTEAFF.

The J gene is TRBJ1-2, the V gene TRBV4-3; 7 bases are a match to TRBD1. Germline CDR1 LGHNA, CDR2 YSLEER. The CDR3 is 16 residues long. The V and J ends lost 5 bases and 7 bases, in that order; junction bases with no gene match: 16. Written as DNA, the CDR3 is TGCGCCAGCAGCACCCGTTGGGACAGTATAGGCTCTGGCTACACCTTC. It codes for CASSTRWDSIGSGYTF.